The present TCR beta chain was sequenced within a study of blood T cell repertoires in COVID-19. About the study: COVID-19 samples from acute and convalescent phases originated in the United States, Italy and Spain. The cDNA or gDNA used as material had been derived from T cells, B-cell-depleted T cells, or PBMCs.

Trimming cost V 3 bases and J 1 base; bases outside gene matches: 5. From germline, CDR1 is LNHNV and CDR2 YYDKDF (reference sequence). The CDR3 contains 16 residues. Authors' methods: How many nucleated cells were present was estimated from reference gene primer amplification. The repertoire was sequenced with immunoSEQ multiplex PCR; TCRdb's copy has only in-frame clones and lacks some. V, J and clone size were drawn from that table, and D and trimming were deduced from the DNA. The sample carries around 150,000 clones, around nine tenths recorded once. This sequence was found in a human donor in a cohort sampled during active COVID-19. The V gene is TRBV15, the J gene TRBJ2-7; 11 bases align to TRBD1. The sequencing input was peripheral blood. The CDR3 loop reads CATSSGQGAKSYEQYF. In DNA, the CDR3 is TGTGCCACCAGCAGCGGACAGGGGGCGAAGTCCTACGAGCAGTACTTC. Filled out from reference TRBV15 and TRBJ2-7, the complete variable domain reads DAMVIQNPRYQVTQFGKPVTLSCSQTLNHNVMYWYQQKSSQAPKLLFHYYDKDFNNEADTPDNFQSRRPNTSFCFLDIRSPGLGDTAMYLCATSSGQGAKSYEQYFGPGTRLTVT.